This passage covers 24 T cell receptor beta chains from one sample sequenced in a study of tumor-infiltrating lymphocytes in primary liver carcinoma. Unsorted bulk tissue (about 18-30 mg) underwent RNA and DNA co-extraction. A constant-region primer served to make TCR beta cDNA from around 500 ng total RNA. Library construction for TCR beta comprised three nested multiplex PCR rounds performed with slightly modified ARM-PCR. Each of the first two PCR rounds ran approximately 11 cycles with TRBV1-TRBV30 forward and C-beta reverse primers. From the multiplex PCR reads, TCRdb called clonotypes with MiXCR, one entry per CDR3 protein. The sample yields under 45,000 distinct CDR3 sequences, under 75% seen once. Input material: liver tumor tissue from sampling region 4. Subset denoted: tumor region T4, right-lateral pole. All receptors come from a man in his forties with primary liver carcinoma and hepatitis B virus infection.

Points on this clonotype: This may be a read error: a much more frequent sequence differs by one nucleotide. The chain uses TRBV11-1 and TRBJ2-4; D remains ambiguous. The germline gives CDR1 SGHAT, CDR2 FQDESV (reference sequence). CDR3 length equals 14 residues. The chain's CDR3 is CASSLPLAENIQYF. The CDR3 coding sequence is TGTGCCAGCAGCCTCCCCTTAGCCGAAAACATTCAGTACTTC.

In regard to this clonotype: The germline gene is not matched at one end of the junction; a read error may be the cause. This chain links TRBV28 with TRBJ1-6; no definite D call. The CDR3 is 14 amino acids. Germline V CDR1 and CDR2: MDHEN, SYDVKM. CDR3 nucleotide sequence: TGTGCCATCCCGGGGAGCTTCTATAACTCACCCCTCCACTTT. Protein: CAIPGSFYNSPLHF.

A word on this clonotype: The CDR3 does not end in the conserved phenylalanine or tryptophan, so this is likely a read error. The limits of the CDR3 on the DNA are not certain, so only TCRdb's listed CDR3 is given. This chain connects TRBV11-2 to TRBJ1-6; the table's D call, TRBD1, was not checked against the DNA. CDR1 is SGHAT, CDR2 FQNNGV, per germline. The CDR3 region is 15 residues in length, termini included. The CDR3 region is CASSQGQGVNPPPHI.

On this clonotype: At one boundary the junction diverges from the germline segment, which might be a read error. The chain combines TRBV20-1 with TRBJ2-2; D could derive from TRBD1 or TRBD2 (5 bases each). The CDR3 totals 16 residues. The germline V gene has CDR1 DFQATT and CDR2 SNEGSKA (reference sequence). The CDR3 DNA sequence: TGTAGTGCTAGAGATGAGGGGCAGGCCACGACCGGGGAGCTGTTATTT. Its protein is CSARDEGQATTGELLF.

Concerning this clonotype itself: The junction does not match germline at one end; this may be a read error. The rearrangement joins TRBV12-3 or TRBV12-4 to TRBJ2-1; weak D call: TRBD1 (5 bases). The CDR3 runs 12 residues. The DNA for the CDR3 is TGTGCCAGCAATCGCCTGGGGCATGAGCGGTTCTTC. It is translated as CASNRLGHERFF.

The V and J genes are TRBV12-5 and TRBJ2-7; D is uncertain. The CDR3 consists of 13 residues. The germline V gene has CDR1 LGHNT and CDR2 FRNRAP. This CDR3 reads CPSKVTGSYEQYF. The CDR3 coding sequence is TGTCCCAGTAAGGTGACCGGTTCCTACGAGCAGTACTTC.

A remark on this clonotype: Since a much larger clone is just one base distant, this may be a read error. The chain couples TRBV19 to TRBJ1-5; D call uncertain. Looked up from germline, CDR1 is LNHDA and CDR2 is SQIVND (reference sequence). V dropped 5 bases and J dropped 9 bases, with 14 bases sitting between them. The length of the CDR3 is 13 residues. The CDR3 DNA reads as TGTGCCAGTAGTTCTGGATTCGATCGGCCCCAGCATTTT. Translated, it gives CASSSGFDRPQHF.

This clonotype was detected once. V gene TRBV10-3 combines with J gene TRBJ2-1, with 7 bases identical to TRBD2. The CDR3 loop spans 16 amino acids. CDR1 is ENHRY, CDR2 SYGVKD, per germline. J lost 5 bases, V lost 4 bases, and 11 bases had no gene match. The CDR3 DNA is TGTGCCATCAGTGTTGGTAGCGGGCCGTCCAACAATGAGCAGTTCTTC. Protein sequence: CAISVGSGPSNNEQFF.

The chain recombines TRBV11-2 with TRBJ1-1; D is uncertain. V was clipped by 4 bases and J by 1 base, with 10 bases between them. CDR3 length: 14 residues. The germline gives CDR1 SGHAT, CDR2 FQNNGV. The CDR3: CASSSLGPNTEAFF. DNA for the CDR3: TGTGCCAGCAGCTCCCTCGGGCCGAACACTGAAGCTTTCTTT.

About this clonotype itself: The junction departs from the called germline gene at one end, perhaps through a read error. The gene calls are TRBV5-8 and TRBJ2-5, with D unresolved. The CDR3 is made up of 13 amino acids. The V gene's germline CDR1 is SGHTS and CDR2 YDEGEE. DNA of the CDR3: TGTGCCGGTTTAGGGCAGAGCCAAGAGACTCAGTACTTC. It translates to CAGLGQSQETQYF.

About this clonotype: An end of the junction differs from the germline gene, which may be a read error. The V call is TRBV6-2 or TRBV6-3, the J call TRBJ2-1; 13 bases match TRBD2. This CDR3 has 13 amino acids. CDR1 and CDR2 from the germline V gene are MNHEY and SVGEGT. CDR3 sequence reads: CASRTSGRSEQIF. For the CDR3, the DNA is TGTGCCAGTAGGACTAGCGGGAGATCTGAGCAGATCTTC.

Regarding this clonotype: One end of the junction fails to match germline, which may point to a read error. J is TRBJ2-7 and V is TRBV18, with TRBD1 matching 7 bases. Germline V lookup: CDR1 KGHSH, CDR2 LQKENI. The CDR3 sequence is 16 residues long. The DNA of the CDR3 is TGTTCCAGCTCACCAGTTCGGGACAGCTCTCCCTACGAGCAGTGCTTC. Protein sequence: CSSSPVRDSSPYEQCF.

Worth noting for this clonotype: This sequence may be a read error, since a much larger clone differs from it by one base. The rearrangement uses TRBV21-1 and TRBJ2-1. TRBV21-1 is listed as a pseudogene. The CDR3 sequence is 15 residues long. The CDR3 DNA follows: TGTGCCAGCAGCAATGATCCTAACGCCAACAATGAGCAGTTCTTC. Its translation: CASSNDPNANNEQFF.

A remark on this clonotype: Given the absence of the conserved phenylalanine or tryptophan at the CDR3 end, a read error is likely. This chain links TRBV5-1 with TRBJ2-7; D is unresolved. This CDR3 contains 14 residues. Germline CDR1 SGHRS, CDR2 YFSETQ. CDR3 in DNA: TGCGCCAGCAGGTTGGATCCAAGCTCCTACGAGCAGTACTTA. This translates into CASRLDPSSYEQYL.

This clonotype was recorded once. A junction end diverges from the germline sequence, so it may reflect a read error. This chain links TRBV2 with TRBJ2-3; tentatively, D is TRBD2 (5 bases). The V gene's germline CDR1 is SNHLY and CDR2 FYNNEI. The CDR3 is 13 amino acids. The CDR3 region is CASRADGTDTQYF. In DNA form, the CDR3 reads TGTGCCAGCAGAGCGGACGGCACAGATACACAGTATTTT.

As concerns this clonotype: This is likely a read error, given that the CDR3 carries no conserved phenylalanine or tryptophan at its end. It is unclear where the CDR3 begins or ends on the DNA, so no DNA is shown, and the CDR3 is as TCRdb lists it. This chain joins TRBV11-2 and TRBJ2-2. With termini counted, the CDR3 has 14 amino acids. The germline CDR1 and CDR2 sequences are SGHAT and FQNNGV. This chain's CDR3 is CASNTDSDTGELFL.

Concerning this clonotype itself: The conserved phenylalanine or tryptophan is not found at the CDR3 terminus, so this likely reflects a read error. In nucleotides, the CDR3 is TGTGTCAGCAGGCTTGGGGGTGGAAGTAGCACAGATACGCAGTATTAT. It yields the protein CVSRLGGGSSTDTQYY. The genes are TRBV5-6 and TRBJ2-3; possibly TRBD1 or TRBD2 for D (5 bases each). The germline CDR1 and CDR2 sequences are SGHDT and YYEEEE. The CDR3 spans 16 residues.

Points on this clonotype: This CDR3 fails to terminate in the conserved phenylalanine or tryptophan, so it likely reflects a read error. The V call is TRBV5-1, the J call TRBJ2-7; no clear D. This CDR3 spans 13 amino acids. Germline V gene data show CDR1 as SGHRS and CDR2 as YFSETQ. In DNA, the CDR3 is TGCTCCAGCAGCTTGGGGTTGGACTACGAGCAGTACTAC. Protein product: CSSSLGLDYEQYY.

Notes on this clonotype: This CDR3 fails to terminate in the conserved phenylalanine or tryptophan, so it likely reflects a read error. The V and J genes are TRBV28 and TRBJ2-7, with D possibly TRBD1 on 7 matching bases. The DNA end favors TRBJ2-1, so the J call may be wrong. The CDR3 loop spans 13 amino acids. Looked up from germline, CDR1 is MDHEN and CDR2 is SYDVKM. In DNA, the CDR3 is TGTGCCAGTAGTCCCGGACAGGACTACGAGCAGTTCTCC. Protein product: CASSPGQDYEQFS.

Note on this clonotype: The junction and the germline gene differ at one end; a read error may be behind it. The CDR3 loop reads CASSLRWIGEYELYF. CDR3 in DNA: TGTGCCAGCAGCTTACGATGGATAGGGGAATACGAGCTGTACTTC. The chain recombines TRBV11-2 with TRBJ2-7, with a weak D call TRBD1 (5 bases). Germline V CDR1 and CDR2: SGHAT, FQNNGV. This CDR3 is 15 amino acids long.

A remark on this clonotype: A read error may account for a junction end that differs from germline. The chain is built from TRBV6-5 and TRBJ2-3; 9 bases are shared with TRBD2. CDR1 and CDR2 (germline): MNHEY, SVGAGI. This CDR3 is built from 15 residues. The CDR3 protein is CVSNPGLAITDTRYF. The CDR3 nucleotides are TGTGTCAGCAACCCAGGACTAGCGATAACAGATACGCGGTATTTT.

Notes on this clonotype: The CDR3 ends on some other residue instead of the conserved phenylalanine or tryptophan, so this is likely a read error. This sequence joins TRBV28 and TRBJ1-1; no firm D call. The V end lost 7 bases, the J end lost 4 bases, and 16 bases lay between the germline ends. Germline CDR1 and CDR2: MDHEN and SYDVKM. This CDR3 has 14 amino acids. The CDR3 DNA follows: TGTGCCAGCACCCAAATGGCGGTTGGCACTGAAGCTTTCGTT. This sequence encodes CASTQMAVGTEAFV.

About this clonotype: A read error may produce the germline difference seen at one junction end. This chain links TRBV7-8 with TRBJ2-1, with D perhaps matching TRBD1 (5 bases). Germline CDR1 is SGHVS and CDR2 is FQNEAQ. The length of the CDR3 is 13 residues. As DNA, the CDR3 is TGTACCAGCAGCTCTGGACACTACAATGAGCAGTTCTTC. Its translation: CTSSSGHYNEQFF.

This clonotype was seen repeatedly, ten times or more. The CDR3 reads CAWSPGTSNNEQFF. The CDR3 region has the DNA TGTGCCTGGAGTCCGGGGACTAGTAACAATGAGCAGTTCTTC. The chain recombines TRBV30 with TRBJ2-1, with 8 nucleotides matching TRBD2. Trimming took 2 bases from V and 5 from J; bases not matched to a gene: 5. CDR3 length: 14 residues. Looked up from germline, CDR1 is GTSNPN and CDR2 is SVGIG (reference sequence).